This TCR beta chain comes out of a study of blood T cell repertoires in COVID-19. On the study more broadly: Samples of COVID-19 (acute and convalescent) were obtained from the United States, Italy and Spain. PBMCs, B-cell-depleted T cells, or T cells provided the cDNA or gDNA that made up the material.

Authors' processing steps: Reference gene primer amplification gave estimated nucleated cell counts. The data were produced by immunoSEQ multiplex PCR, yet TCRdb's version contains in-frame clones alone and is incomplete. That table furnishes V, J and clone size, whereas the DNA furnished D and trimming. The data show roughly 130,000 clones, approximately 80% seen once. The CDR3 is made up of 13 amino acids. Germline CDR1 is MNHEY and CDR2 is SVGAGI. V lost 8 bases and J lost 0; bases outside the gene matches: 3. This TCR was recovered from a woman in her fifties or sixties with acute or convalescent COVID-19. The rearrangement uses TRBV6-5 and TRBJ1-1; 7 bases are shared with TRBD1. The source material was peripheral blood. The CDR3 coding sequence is TGTGCCAGCGGGGACAGTCTGAACACTGAAGCTTTCTTT. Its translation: CASGDSLNTEAFF.